The clone carrying this TCR beta chain occurred many times. Its antigen remains unknown. This sample was taken from a study of T cells in Graves' hyperthyroidism and ophthalmopathy. Trimming cost V 2 bases and J 2 bases, with 11 bases left between them. CDR1 MGHRA and CDR2 YSYEKL come from the germline V gene. This CDR3 has 15 amino acids. TCR beta CDR3 sequences were amplified from RNA transcripts. During a first-round RT-PCR of the TCR CDR3, the HTBI primer set was used. One entry per CDR3 protein results from TCRdb running MiXCR on the multiplex PCR reads. The table shows some 760,000 distinct CDR3 sequences, with around 15% occurring only once. Study-wide results and limits: The majority of expanded thyroid clonotypes above 0.001 also appeared in blood.

Sequenced: blood. The origin of this receptor is a woman aged 18 to 35 with Graves' hyperthyroidism. The rearrangement joins TRBV4-1 to TRBJ2-3; D is uncertain. CDR3 region: CASSQKRAHTDTQYF. As DNA, the CDR3 is TGCGCCAGCAGCCAAAAGCGAGCCCACACAGATACGCAGTATTTT.